The 21 T cell receptor beta chains below all came from one sample that was sequenced in a study of cytomegalovirus exposure and HLA in healthy donors. Researchers ran the PCR with 60 Vbeta and 13 Jbeta primers. Produced via immunoSEQ multiplex PCR; TCRdb's table is partial and in-frame only. Altogether fewer than 200,000 clones are present, around four fifths being singletons, with the ten largest covering about 1.3%. Sequencing used PBMCs. These receptors originate from a man aged 30 to 39 in good health and CMV-seronegative.

The gene calls are TRBV9 and TRBJ2-1, with 10 bases aligning to TRBD2. CDR1 SGDLS and CDR2 YYNGEE come from the germline V gene. V lost 1 base, J lost 1 base, and 5 bases stayed unmatched. The CDR3 contains 17 residues. The CDR3 reads CASSVIAGGRSYNEQFF. DNA for the CDR3: TGTGCCAGCAGCGTAATAGCGGGGGGAAGGTCCTACAATGAGCAGTTCTTC.

The rearrangement joins TRBV6-1 to TRBJ1-5, with D possibly TRBD1 on 5 matching bases. The V gene lost 2 bases and the J gene lost 0 bases, with 11 bases spanning the gap. Germline-derived CDR1 and CDR2 are MNHNS and SASEGT. The CDR3 has 16 amino acids. The CDR3 spells CASSEYGGDSNQPQHF. In DNA form, the CDR3 reads TGTGCCAGCAGTGAATACGGAGGGGATAGCAATCAGCCCCAGCATTTT.

This clone occurred once. The chain couples TRBV5-1 to TRBJ2-1; 10 bases match TRBD2. Germline lookup yields CDR1 SGHRS and CDR2 YFSETQ. CDR3 length: 17 residues. The V and J ends lost 4 bases and 8 bases, in that order; junction bases with no gene match: 15. The CDR3 DNA is TGCGCCAGCAGCCGACCCGGGACTAGCGAAGTGTCTGATGAGCAGTTCTTC. Amino acids: CASSRPGTSEVSDEQFF.

This clone was picked up a small number of times. The chain links TRBV6-5 to TRBJ2-1; TRBD2 might be the D (5 bases). The ends were cut back, 0 bases at V and 14 bases at J, with 14 bases in the middle. Germline V gives CDR1 MNHEY, CDR2 SVGAGI. The CDR3 totals 13 residues. The CDR3 sequence is CASSYSTTTREFF. In nucleotides, the CDR3 is TGTGCCAGCAGTTACTCGACGACTACTCGGGAGTTCTTC.

The chain employs TRBV7-3 and TRBJ2-1; D call uncertain. V dropped 5 bases and J dropped 2 bases, with 10 bases sitting between them. The CDR3 runs 14 residues. Per the germline V gene, CDR1 is SGHTA and CDR2 is FQGTGA. The CDR3 region is CASSANPPYNEQFF. Here the CDR3 DNA reads TGTGCCAGCAGCGCGAATCCCCCCTACAATGAGCAGTTCTTC.

The J gene is TRBJ2-7, the V gene TRBV29-1; tentatively, D is TRBD1 (8 bases). The CDR3 length is 13 residues. In germline, CDR1 is SQVTM, CDR2 ANQGSEA. The V end was cut by 4 bases, the J end by 3 bases, with 13 bases between. CDR3 amino acids: CSVAHRGGYEQYF. In DNA, the CDR3 is TGCAGCGTTGCACACAGGGGGGGCTACGAGCAGTACTTC.

The rearrangement uses TRBV25-1 and TRBJ2-2, with D unclear. V lost 1 base, J lost 3 bases, and 6 bases lay in between. Per the germline V gene, CDR1 is MGHDK and CDR2 is SYGVNS. The CDR3 contains 14 residues. The CDR3: CASSESQDTGELFF. The CDR3, as DNA: TGTGCCAGCAGTGAATCCCAGGACACCGGGGAGCTGTTTTTT. Complete variable domain (other parts from reference TRBV25-1 and TRBJ2-2): EADIYQTPRYLVIGTGKKITLECSQTMGHDKMYWYQQDPGMELHLIHYSYGVNSTEKGDLSSESTVSRIRTEHFPLTLESARPSHTSQYLCASSESQDTGELFFGEGSRLTVL.

V and J are TRBV9 and TRBJ2-2, with D perhaps TRBD2 (6 bases). The CDR3 runs to 16 residues. From germline, CDR1 is SGDLS and CDR2 YYNGEE. Trimming cost V 0 bases and J 5 bases, with 14 bases left between them. The chain's CDR3 is CASSVDGVAVTGELFF. CDR3 DNA: TGTGCCAGCAGCGTAGATGGGGTAGCGGTAACCGGGGAGCTGTTTTTT.

This clone showed up just once. The CDR3 bases are TGTGCCAGTAGTATAGCCCTACCTAGCAATCAGCCCCAGCATTTT. It specifies CASSIALPSNQPQHF. The V call is TRBV19, the J call TRBJ1-5, with no clear D. V lost 1 base to trimming and J lost 0 bases, with 7 bases between them. Germline V gives CDR1 LNHDA, CDR2 SQIVND (reference sequence). CDR3 length equals 15 residues.

The V gene is TRBV12-5, the J gene TRBJ2-5, with 9 bases lining up with TRBD1. The junction had 4 bases not matched to a gene; V was cut back by 6 bases and J by 5 bases. Germline-derived CDR1 and CDR2 are LGHNT and FRNRAP. This CDR3 is 13 amino acids long. Here the CDR3 reads CASGSDRGETQYF. The CDR3 bases are TGTGCTAGTGGGTCCGACAGGGGGGAGACCCAGTACTTC. The variable domain in full, with the rest retrieved from reference TRBV12-5 and TRBJ2-5, is DARVTQTPRHKVTEMGQEVTMRCQPILGHNTVFWYRQTMMQGLELLAYFRNRAPLDDSGMPKDRFSAEMPDATLATLKIQPSEPRDSAVYFCASGSDRGETQYFGPGTRLLVL.

With regard to this clone: Because the CDR3's place on the DNA is in doubt, the DNA is left out and the CDR3 is given as listed by TCRdb. This rearrangement joins TRBV21-1 to TRBJ2-3; no DNA check was done on the table's D call, TRBD1. TRBV21-1 is an annotated pseudogene. From its first to its last residue, the CDR3 has 19 amino acids. The CDR3 loop is CASSKVGVGTGHSTDTQYF.

The chain couples TRBV9 to TRBJ1-6; D is undetermined. V was pared by 0 bases and J by 10 bases, with 11 bases between. The CDR3 consists of 14 residues. Germline V lookup: CDR1 SGDLS, CDR2 YYNGEE. CDR3 residues: CASSVGGVGSPLHF. CDR3 DNA sequence: TGTGCCAGCAGCGTAGGGGGAGTCGGCTCACCCCTCCACTTT.

The V and J genes are TRBV30 and TRBJ1-4; 8 nucleotides align to TRBD1. The CDR3 runs to 16 residues. J lost 5 bases, V lost 3 bases, and 11 bases had no gene match. CDR1 is GTSNPN, CDR2 SVGIG, per germline (reference sequence). This chain's CDR3 is CAWRGGQGARNEKLFF. CDR3 sequence (DNA): TGTGCCTGGAGGGGGGGGCAGGGGGCGAGGAATGAAAAACTGTTTTTT.

V is TRBV4-1 and J is TRBJ1-1; D gene uncertain. V lost 1 base and J lost 1, with 7 bases in between. Germline assignment: CDR1 MGHRA and CDR2 YSYEKL. The CDR3 sequence is 14 residues long. CDR3: CASSQARPNTEAFF. The CDR3, as DNA: TGCGCCAGCAGCCAAGCGCGGCCGAACACTGAAGCTTTCTTT.

This chain uses TRBV10-3 with TRBJ1-4, with a possible D match to TRBD1 (6 bases). This CDR3 region has 13 residues. Per germline, CDR1 ENHRY and CDR2 SYGVKD. With 9 bases removed from V and 5 bases from J, the gap between germline ends came to 13 bases. As DNA, the CDR3 is TGTGCCATTTTGGACAGCCTAAATGAAAAACTGTTTTTT. Protein: CAILDSLNEKLFF.

The rearrangement links TRBV28 to TRBJ1-5, with 7 bases fitting TRBD1. The trim removed 3 bases at V and 2 bases at J, leaving 4 bases unmatched. Germline V gene data show CDR1 as MDHEN and CDR2 as SYDVKM. The CDR3 contains 15 residues. CDR3 protein: CASSLGQWGNQPQHF. In DNA form, the CDR3 reads TGTGCCAGCAGTTTGGGACAGTGGGGCAATCAGCCCCAGCATTTT.

The chain uses TRBV27 and TRBJ2-2; 8 bases map to TRBD1. The CDR3 sequence is 14 residues long. Per germline, CDR1 MNHEY and CDR2 SMNVEV (reference sequence). With 3 bases clipped from V and 8 bases from J, the junction kept 5 bases outside the gene matches. The CDR3 DNA sequence: TGTGCCAGCAGTTTTGACAGGGGTGGTGGGGAGCTGTTTTTT. Its protein is CASSFDRGGGELFF.

CDR3 amino acids: CASSASGGSYNEQFF. CDR3 nucleotide sequence: TGTGCCAGCAGTGCTAGCGGGGGGTCCTACAATGAGCAGTTCTTC. The genes are TRBV6-4 and TRBJ2-1, with 11 bases fitting TRBD2. Germline V CDR1 and CDR2: MRHNA, SNTAGT. The CDR3 has 15 residues. Trimming removed 4 bases from V and 1 base from J; junction bases left unmatched: 0.

The chain uses TRBV6-6 and TRBJ1-1, with 9 bases matching TRBD1. V lost 5 bases and J lost 5; bases outside the gene matches: 6. CDR1 and CDR2 from the germline V gene are MNHNY and SVGAGI (reference sequence). The CDR3 consists of 14 residues. In nucleotides, the CDR3 is TGTGCCAGCAGTGGACAGGGGATAAGGACTGAAGCTTTCTTT. It yields the protein CASSGQGIRTEAFF.

This sequence joins TRBV19 and TRBJ1-6; no clear D. The CDR3 extends over 15 amino acids. The V and J ends lost 3 bases and 9 bases respectively, with 15 bases between them. The germline CDR1 and CDR2 sequences are LNHDA and SQIVND (reference sequence). The CDR3 DNA sequence: TGTGCCAGTAGTATCTCAGGCGCCCGGGGTTCACCCCTCCACTTT. Translating it yields CASSISGARGSPLHF.

This clone occurred a few times. This chain joins TRBV5-4 and TRBJ2-6; D might be TRBD2 (6 bases). Trimming left V 1 base short and J 0 bases short, with 11 bases between. Looked up from germline, CDR1 is SGHNT and CDR2 is YYREEE (reference sequence). This CDR3 has 17 amino acids. The CDR3 region has the DNA TGTGCCAGCAGCTTGAGGCGGGGCAGCTCTGGGGCCAACGTCCTGACTTTC. It is translated as CASSLRRGSSGANVLTF.